This TCR beta chain was found in a study of blood T cell repertoires in COVID-19. Study-level background: Specimens from acute and convalescent COVID-19 originated in the United States, Italy and Spain. PBMCs, B-cell-depleted T cells, or T cells were the source of the cDNA or gDNA that made up the material.

This clone came up once. Study processing details: The authors estimated nucleated cell counts from reference gene primer amplification. Generated by immunoSEQ multiplex PCR, the TCRdb table keeps only in-frame clones and is missing some. The V and J calls and clone size were taken over from that table, and D and trimming were inferred from the DNA. The repertoire holds 31,000 or so clones, approximately 85% seen once, with roughly 7.7% in the top ten. This CDR3 contains 14 residues. V shed 0 bases, J shed 3 bases, and the junction held 0 bases outside the gene matches. CDR1 and CDR2 (germline): LGHNT, FRNRAP.

The receptor comes from a human donor in a cohort sampled during active COVID-19. Sequencing was performed on peripheral blood. The chain recombines TRBV12-5 with TRBJ2-7, with 9 nucleotides matching TRBD2. The CDR3 loop reads CASGLVSGGYEQYF. CDR3 nucleotides: TGTGCTAGTGGTTTGGTTAGCGGGGGCTACGAGCAGTACTTC. Filled out from reference TRBV12-5 and TRBJ2-7, the complete variable domain reads DARVTQTPRHKVTEMGQEVTMRCQPILGHNTVFWYRQTMMQGLELLAYFRNRAPLDDSGMPKDRFSAEMPDATLATLKIQPSEPRDSAVYFCASGLVSGGYEQYFGPGTRLTVT.